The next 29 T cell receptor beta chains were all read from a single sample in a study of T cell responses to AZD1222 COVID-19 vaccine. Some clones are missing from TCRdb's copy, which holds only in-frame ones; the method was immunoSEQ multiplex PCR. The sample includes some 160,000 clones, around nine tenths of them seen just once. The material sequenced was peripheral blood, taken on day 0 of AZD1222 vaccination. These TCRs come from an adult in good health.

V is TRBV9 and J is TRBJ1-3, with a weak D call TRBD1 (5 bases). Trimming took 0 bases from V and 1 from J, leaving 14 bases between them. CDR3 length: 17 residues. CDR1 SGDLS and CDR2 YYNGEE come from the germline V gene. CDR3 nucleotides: TGTGCCAGCAGCGTAGGCGGCAGGGCGATTTCTGGAAACACCATATATTTT. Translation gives CASSVGGRAISGNTIYF.

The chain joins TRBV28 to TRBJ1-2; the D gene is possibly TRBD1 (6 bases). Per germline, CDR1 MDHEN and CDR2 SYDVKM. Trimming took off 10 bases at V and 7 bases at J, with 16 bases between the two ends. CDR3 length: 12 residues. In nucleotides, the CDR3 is TGTGCCACCAACGGGGGGGCTCGTGGCTACACCTTC. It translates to CATNGGARGYTF.

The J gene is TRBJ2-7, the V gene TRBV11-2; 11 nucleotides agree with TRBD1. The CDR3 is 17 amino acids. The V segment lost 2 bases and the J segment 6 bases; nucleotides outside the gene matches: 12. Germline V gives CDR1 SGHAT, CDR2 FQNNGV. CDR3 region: CASSLRTGGPFQGEQYF. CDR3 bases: TGTGCCAGCAGCTTAAGGACAGGGGGCCCCTTCCAAGGCGAGCAGTACTTC.

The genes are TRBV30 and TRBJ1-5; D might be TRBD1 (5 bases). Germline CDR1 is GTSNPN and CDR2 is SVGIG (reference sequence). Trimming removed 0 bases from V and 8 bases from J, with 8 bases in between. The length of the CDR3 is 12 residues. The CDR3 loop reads CAWSVGAEPQHF. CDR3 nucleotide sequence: TGTGCCTGGAGTGTAGGGGCAGAGCCCCAGCATTTT.

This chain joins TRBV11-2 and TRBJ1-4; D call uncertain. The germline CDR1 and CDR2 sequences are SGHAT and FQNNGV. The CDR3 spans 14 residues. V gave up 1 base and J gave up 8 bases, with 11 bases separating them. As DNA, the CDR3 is TGTGCCAGCAGCTTAGCCTGGGGAGGGGAAAAACTGTTTTTT. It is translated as CASSLAWGGEKLFF.

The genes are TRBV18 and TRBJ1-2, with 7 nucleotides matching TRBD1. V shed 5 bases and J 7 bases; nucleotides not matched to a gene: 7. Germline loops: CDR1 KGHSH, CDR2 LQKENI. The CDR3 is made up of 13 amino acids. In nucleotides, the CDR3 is TGTGCCAGCTCAATCGACAGGGACGGTGGCTACACCTTC. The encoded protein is CASSIDRDGGYTF.

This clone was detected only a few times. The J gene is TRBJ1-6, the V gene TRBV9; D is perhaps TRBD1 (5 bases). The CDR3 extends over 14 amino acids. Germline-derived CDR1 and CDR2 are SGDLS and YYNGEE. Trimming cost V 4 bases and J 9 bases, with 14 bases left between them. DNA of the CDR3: TGTGCCAGCAGCAGCAGGGATTTTATTTCACCCCTCCACTTT. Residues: CASSSRDFISPLHF.

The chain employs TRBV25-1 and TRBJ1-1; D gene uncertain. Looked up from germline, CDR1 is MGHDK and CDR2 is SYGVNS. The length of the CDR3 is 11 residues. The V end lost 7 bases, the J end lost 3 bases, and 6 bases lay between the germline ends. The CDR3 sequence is CASIEHTEAFF. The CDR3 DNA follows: TGTGCCAGCATCGAGCACACTGAAGCTTTCTTT.

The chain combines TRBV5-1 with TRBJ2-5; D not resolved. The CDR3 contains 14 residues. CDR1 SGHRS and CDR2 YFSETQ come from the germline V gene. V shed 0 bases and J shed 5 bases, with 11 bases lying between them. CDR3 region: CASSLGVGIETQYF. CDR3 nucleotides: TGCGCCAGCAGCTTGGGGGTCGGCATTGAGACCCAGTACTTC.

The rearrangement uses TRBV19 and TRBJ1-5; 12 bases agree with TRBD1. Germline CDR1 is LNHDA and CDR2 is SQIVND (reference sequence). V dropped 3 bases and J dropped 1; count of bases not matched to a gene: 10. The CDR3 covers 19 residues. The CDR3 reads CASSILLGTGGLSNQPQHF. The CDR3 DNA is TGTGCCAGTAGTATCCTTCTCGGGACAGGGGGCCTAAGCAATCAGCCCCAGCATTTT. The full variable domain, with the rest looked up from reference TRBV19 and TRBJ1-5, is DGGITQSPKYLFRKEGQNVTLSCEQNLNHDAMYWYRQDPGQGLRLIYYSQIVNDFQKGDIAEGYSVSREKKESFPLTVTSAQKNPTAFYLCASSILLGTGGLSNQPQHFGDGTRLSIL.

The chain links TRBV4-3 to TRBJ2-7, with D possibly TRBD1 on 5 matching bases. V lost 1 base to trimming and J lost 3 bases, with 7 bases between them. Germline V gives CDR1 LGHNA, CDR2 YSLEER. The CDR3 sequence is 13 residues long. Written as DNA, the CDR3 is TGCGCCAGCAGCCAAGCCCAGGGCTACGAGCAGTACTTC. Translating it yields CASSQAQGYEQYF.

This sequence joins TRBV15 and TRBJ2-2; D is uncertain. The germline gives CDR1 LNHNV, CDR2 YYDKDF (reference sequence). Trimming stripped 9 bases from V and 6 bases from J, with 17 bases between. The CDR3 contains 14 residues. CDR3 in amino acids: CATPQEGNAGELFF. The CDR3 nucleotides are TGTGCCACTCCCCAGGAAGGAAACGCCGGGGAGCTGTTTTTT.

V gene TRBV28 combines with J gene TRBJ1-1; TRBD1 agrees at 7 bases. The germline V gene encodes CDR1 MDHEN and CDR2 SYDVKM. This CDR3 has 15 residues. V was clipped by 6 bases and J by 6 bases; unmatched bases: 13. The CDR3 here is CASRDAGGRGAEAFF. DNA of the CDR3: TGTGCCAGCAGAGACGCAGGGGGTAGAGGGGCTGAAGCTTTCTTT.

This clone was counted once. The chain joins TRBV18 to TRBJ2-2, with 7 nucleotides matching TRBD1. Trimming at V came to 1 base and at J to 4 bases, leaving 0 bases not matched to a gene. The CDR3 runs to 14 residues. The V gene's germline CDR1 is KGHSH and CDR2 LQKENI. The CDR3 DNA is TGTGCCAGCTCACCACGGACAGGCACCGGGGAGCTGTTTTTT. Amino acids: CASSPRTGTGELFF. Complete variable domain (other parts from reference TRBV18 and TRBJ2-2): NAGVMQNPRHLVRRRGQEARLRCSPMKGHSHVYWYRQLPEEGLKFMVYLQKENIIDESGMPKERFSAEFPKEGPSILRIQQVVRGDSAAYFCASSPRTGTGELFFGEGSRLTVL.

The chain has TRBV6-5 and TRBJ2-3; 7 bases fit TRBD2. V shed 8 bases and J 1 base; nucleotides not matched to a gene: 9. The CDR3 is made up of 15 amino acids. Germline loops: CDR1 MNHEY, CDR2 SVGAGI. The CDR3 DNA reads TGTGCCAGCTGGAACCGCGGGGGAGGCACAGATACGCAGTATTTT. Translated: CASWNRGGGTDTQYF.

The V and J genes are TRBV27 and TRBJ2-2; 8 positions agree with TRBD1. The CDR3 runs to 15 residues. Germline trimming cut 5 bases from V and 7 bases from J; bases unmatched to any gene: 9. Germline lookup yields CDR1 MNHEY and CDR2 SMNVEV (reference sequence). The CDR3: CASSPKVRGHGELFF. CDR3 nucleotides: TGTGCCAGCAGTCCTAAAGTCAGGGGGCACGGGGAGCTGTTTTTT.

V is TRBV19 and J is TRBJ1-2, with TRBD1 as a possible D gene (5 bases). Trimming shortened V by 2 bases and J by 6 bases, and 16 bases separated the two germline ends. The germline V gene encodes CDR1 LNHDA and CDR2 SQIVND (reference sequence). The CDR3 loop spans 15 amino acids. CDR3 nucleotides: TGTGCCAGTAGTATATCGGCAAAAGGGGTGGATGGCTACACCTTC. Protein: CASSISAKGVDGYTF.

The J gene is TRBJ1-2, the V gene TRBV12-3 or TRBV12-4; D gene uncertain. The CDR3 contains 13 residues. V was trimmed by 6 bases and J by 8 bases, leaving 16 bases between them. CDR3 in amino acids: CASRATPQGGYTF. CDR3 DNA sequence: TGTGCCAGCAGGGCGACACCCCAAGGAGGCTACACCTTC.

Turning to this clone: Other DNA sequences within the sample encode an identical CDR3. CDR3 DNA sequence: TGTGCCAGCAGTCCGGGACAGGGAACTCAGCCCCAGCATTTT. This sequence encodes CASSPGQGTQPQHF. The chain uses TRBV28 and TRBJ1-5; 9 bases are a match to TRBD1. CDR1 and CDR2 from the germline V gene are MDHEN and SYDVKM. This CDR3 has 14 residues. V dropped 5 bases and J dropped 6; count of bases not matched to a gene: 5.

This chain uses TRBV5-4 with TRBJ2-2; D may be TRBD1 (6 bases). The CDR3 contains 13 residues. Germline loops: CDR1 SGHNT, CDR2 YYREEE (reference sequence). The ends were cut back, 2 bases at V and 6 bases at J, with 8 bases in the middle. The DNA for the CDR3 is TGTGCCAGCAGCTTCAGGGGTCCCGGGGAGCTGTTTTTT. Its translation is CASSFRGPGELFF.

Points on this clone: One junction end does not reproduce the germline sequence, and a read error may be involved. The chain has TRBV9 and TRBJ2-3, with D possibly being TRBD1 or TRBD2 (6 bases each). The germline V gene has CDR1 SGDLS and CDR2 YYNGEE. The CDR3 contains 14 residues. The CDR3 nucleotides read TGTGCCAGCACCGTAGGGGGGCCCACAGATACGCAGTATTTT. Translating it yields CASTVGGPTDTQYF.

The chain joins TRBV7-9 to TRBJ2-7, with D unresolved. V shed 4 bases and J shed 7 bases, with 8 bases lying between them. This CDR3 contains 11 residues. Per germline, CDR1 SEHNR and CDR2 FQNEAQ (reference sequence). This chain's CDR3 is CASSSAGEQYF. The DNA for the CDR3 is TGTGCCAGCAGCTCCGCCGGTGAGCAGTACTTC.

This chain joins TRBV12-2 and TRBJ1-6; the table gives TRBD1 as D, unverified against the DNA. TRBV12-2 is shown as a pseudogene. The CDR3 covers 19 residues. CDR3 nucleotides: TGTGCAAGTCGCTTAGGGGGCAGGGGGCGCTTCCCCTATAATTCACCCCTCCACTTT. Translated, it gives CASRLGGRGRFPYNSPLHF.

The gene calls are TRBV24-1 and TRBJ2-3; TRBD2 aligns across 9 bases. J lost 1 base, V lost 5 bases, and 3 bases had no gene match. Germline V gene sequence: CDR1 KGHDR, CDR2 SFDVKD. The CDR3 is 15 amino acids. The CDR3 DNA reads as TGTGCCACCAGTGTAGGCGGGGGGGGCACAGATACGCAGTATTTT. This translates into CATSVGGGGTDTQYF.

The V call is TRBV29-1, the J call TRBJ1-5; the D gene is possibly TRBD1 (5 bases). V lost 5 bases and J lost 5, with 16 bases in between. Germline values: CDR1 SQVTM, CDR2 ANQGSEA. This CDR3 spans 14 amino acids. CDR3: CSVSAGRSDQPQHF. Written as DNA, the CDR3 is TGCAGCGTTTCGGCAGGGAGGTCAGATCAGCCCCAGCATTTT.

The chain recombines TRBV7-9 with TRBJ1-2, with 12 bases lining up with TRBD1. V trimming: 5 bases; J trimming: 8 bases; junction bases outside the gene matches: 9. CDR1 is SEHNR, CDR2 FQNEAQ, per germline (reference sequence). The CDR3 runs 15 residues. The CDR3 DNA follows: TGTGCCAGCAGCCTGTCGGGACAGGGGGCGCGGGGCTACACCTTC. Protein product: CASSLSGQGARGYTF.

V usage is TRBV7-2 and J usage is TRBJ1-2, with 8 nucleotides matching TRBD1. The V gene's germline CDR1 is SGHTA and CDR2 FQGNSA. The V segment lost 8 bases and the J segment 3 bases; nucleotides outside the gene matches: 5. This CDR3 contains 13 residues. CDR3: CASLQGVHYGYTF. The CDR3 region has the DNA TGTGCCAGCCTACAGGGGGTTCACTATGGCTACACCTTC.

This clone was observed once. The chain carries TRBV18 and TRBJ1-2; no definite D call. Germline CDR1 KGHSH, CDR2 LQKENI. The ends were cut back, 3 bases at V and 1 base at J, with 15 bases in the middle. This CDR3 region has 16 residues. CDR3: CASSPQSGLNNYGYTF. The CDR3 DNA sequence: TGTGCCAGCTCACCTCAGTCCGGCTTAAATAACTATGGCTACACCTTC.

The CDR3 DNA reads TGTGCCAGCAGCCCCGGACAGGGGCTAAAAGAGACCCAGTACTTC. The encoded protein is CASSPGQGLKETQYF. The chain has TRBV3-1 (or the pseudogene TRBV3-2) and TRBJ2-5; 9 bases fit TRBD1. CDR1 and CDR2 (germline): LGHDT, YNNKEL (reference sequence). The CDR3 spans 15 residues. The V gene end was trimmed by 4 bases and the J gene end by 3 bases; junction bases not matched to a gene: 6.